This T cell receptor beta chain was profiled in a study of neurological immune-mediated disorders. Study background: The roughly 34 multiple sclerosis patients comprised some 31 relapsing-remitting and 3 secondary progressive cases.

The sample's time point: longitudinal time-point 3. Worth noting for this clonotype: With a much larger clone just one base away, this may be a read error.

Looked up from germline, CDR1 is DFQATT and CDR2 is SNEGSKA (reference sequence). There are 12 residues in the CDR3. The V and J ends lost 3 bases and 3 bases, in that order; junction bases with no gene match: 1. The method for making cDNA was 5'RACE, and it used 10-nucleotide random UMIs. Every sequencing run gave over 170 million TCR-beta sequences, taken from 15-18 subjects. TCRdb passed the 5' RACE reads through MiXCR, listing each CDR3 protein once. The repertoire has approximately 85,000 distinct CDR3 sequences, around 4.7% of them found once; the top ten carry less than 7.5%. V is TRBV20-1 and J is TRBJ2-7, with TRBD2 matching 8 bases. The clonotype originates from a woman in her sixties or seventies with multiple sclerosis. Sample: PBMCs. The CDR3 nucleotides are TGCAGTGCTAGCGGGGGGGGCTACGAGCAGTACTTC. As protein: CSASGGGYEQYF.